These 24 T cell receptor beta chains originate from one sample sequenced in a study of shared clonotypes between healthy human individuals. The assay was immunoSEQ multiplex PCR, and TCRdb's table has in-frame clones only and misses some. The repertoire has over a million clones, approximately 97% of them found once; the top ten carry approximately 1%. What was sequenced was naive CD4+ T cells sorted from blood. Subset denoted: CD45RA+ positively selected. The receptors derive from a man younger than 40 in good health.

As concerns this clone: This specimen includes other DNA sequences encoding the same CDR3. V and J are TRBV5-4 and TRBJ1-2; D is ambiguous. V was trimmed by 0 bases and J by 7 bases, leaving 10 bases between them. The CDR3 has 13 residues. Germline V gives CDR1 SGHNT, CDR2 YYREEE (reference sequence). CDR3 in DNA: TGTGCCAGCAGCTTGGATGGGGTCGGTGGCTACACCTTC. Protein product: CASSLDGVGGYTF. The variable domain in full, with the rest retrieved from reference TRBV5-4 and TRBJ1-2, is ETGVTQSPTHLIKTRGQQVTLRCSSQSGHNTVSWYQQALGQGPQFIFQYYREEENGRGNFPPRFSGLQFPNYSSELNVNALELDDSALYLCASSLDGVGGYTFGSGTRLTVV.

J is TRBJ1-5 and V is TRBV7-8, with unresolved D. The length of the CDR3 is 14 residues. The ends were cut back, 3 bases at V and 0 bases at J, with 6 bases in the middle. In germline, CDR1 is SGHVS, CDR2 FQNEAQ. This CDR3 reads CASSFGDSNQPQHF. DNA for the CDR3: TGTGCCAGCAGCTTTGGGGATAGCAATCAGCCCCAGCATTTT.

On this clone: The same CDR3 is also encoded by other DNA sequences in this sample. The CDR3 DNA reads as TGTGCCAGTAGTATGTTGGGGAACACTGAAGCTTTCTTT. Its translation is CASSMLGNTEAFF. J is TRBJ1-1 and V is TRBV19; unclear D gene. Germline-derived CDR1 and CDR2 are LNHDA and SQIVND (reference sequence). The germline V and J ends were trimmed by 3 bases and 1 base, with 6 bases remaining between them. This CDR3 region has 13 residues.

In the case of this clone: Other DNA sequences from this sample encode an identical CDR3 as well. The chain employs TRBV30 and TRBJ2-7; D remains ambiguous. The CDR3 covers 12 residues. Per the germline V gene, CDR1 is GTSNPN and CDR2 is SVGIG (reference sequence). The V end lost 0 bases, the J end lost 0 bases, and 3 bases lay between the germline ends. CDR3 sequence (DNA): TGTGCCTGGAGTGTCTCCTCCTACGAGCAGTACTTC. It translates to CAWSVSSYEQYF.

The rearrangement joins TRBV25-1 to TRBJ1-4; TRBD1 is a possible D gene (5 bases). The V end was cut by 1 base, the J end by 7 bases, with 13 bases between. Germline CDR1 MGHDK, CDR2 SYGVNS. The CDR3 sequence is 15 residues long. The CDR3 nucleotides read TGTGCCAGCAGTGAATTAGGTAGGGGAAGTGAAAAACTGTTTTTT. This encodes CASSELGRGSEKLFF. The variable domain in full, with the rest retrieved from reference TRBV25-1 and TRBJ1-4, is EADIYQTPRYLVIGTGKKITLECSQTMGHDKMYWYQQDPGMELHLIHYSYGVNSTEKGDLSSESTVSRIRTEHFPLTLESARPSHTSQYLCASSELGRGSEKLFFGSGTQLSVL.

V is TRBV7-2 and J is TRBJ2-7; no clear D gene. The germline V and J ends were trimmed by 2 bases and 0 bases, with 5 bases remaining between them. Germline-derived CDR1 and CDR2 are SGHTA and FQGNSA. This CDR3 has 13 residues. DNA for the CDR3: TGTGCCAGCAGCTTATTGAACTCCTACGAGCAGTACTTC. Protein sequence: CASSLLNSYEQYF.

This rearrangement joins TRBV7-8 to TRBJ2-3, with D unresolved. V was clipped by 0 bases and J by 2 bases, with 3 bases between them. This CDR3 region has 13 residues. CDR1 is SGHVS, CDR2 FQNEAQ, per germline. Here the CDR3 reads CASSLAITDTQYF. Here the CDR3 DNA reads TGTGCCAGCAGCTTAGCTATCACAGATACGCAGTATTTT. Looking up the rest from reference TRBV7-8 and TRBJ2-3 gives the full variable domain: GAGVSQSPRYKVAKRGQDVALRCDPISGHVSLFWYQQALGQGPEFLTYFQNEAQLDKSGLPSDRFFAERPEGSVSTLKIQRTQQEDSAVYLCASSLAITDTQYFGPGTRLTVL.

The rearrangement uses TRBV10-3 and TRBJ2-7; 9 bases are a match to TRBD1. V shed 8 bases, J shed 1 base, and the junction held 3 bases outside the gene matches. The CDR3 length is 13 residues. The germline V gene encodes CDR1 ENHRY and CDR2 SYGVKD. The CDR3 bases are TGTGCCATCGCGGGACAGGGATCCTACGAGCAGTACTTC. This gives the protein CAIAGQGSYEQYF.

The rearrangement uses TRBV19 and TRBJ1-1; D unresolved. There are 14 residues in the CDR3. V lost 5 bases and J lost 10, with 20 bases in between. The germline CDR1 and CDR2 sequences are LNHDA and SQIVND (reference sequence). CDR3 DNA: TGTGCCAGTAGTCCCCAGACACCCGGTCCGGGAGCTTTCTTT. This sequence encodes CASSPQTPGPGAFF.

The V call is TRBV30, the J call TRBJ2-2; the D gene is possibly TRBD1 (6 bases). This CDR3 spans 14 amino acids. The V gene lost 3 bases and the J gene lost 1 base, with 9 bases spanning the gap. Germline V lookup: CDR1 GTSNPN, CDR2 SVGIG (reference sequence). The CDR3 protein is CAWSGTRNTGELFF. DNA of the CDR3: TGTGCCTGGAGCGGGACACGGAACACCGGGGAGCTGTTTTTT.

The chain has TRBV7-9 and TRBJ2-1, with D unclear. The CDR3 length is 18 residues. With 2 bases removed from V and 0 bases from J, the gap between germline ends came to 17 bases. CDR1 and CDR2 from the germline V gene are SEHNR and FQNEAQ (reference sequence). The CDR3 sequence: CASSLRTPLGFSYNEQFF. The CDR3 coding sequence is TGTGCCAGCAGCTTAAGGACCCCCTTGGGGTTCTCCTACAATGAGCAGTTCTTC.

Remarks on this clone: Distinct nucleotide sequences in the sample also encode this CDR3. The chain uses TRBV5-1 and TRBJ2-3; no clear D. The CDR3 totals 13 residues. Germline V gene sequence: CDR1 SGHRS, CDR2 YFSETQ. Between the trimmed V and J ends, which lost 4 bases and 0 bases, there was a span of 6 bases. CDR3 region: CASSLTSTDTQYF. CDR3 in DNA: TGCGCCAGCAGCCTGACTAGCACAGATACGCAGTATTTT.

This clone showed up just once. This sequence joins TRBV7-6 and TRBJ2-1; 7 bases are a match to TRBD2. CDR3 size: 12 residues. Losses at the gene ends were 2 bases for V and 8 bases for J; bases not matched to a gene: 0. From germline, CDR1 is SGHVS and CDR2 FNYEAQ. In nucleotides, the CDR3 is TGTGCCAGCAGCTTACGGGGGGATGAGCAGTTCTTC. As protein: CASSLRGDEQFF.

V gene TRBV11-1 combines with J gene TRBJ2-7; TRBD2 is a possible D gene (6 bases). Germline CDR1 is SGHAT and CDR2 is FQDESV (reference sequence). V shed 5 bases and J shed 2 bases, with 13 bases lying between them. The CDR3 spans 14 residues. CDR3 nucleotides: TGTGCCAGCAGCAGAACTAGCCGGACCTACGAGCAGTACTTC. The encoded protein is CASSRTSRTYEQYF.

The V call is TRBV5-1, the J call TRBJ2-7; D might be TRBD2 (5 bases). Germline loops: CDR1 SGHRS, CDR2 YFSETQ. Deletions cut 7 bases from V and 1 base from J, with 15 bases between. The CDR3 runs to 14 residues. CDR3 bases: TGCGCCAGCGGGGAGTGGCAGCGGTCCTACGAGCAGTACTTC. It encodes CASGEWQRSYEQYF.

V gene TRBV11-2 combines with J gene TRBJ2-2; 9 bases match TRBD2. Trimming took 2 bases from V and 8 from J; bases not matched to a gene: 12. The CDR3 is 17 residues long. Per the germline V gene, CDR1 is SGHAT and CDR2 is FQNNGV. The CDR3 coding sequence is TGTGCCAGCAGCTTACATATTAGCGGGAGACATGGGGGGGAGCTGTTTTTT. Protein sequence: CASSLHISGRHGGELFF.

CDR3 sequence reads: CASSEGTGNEKLFF. The CDR3 DNA sequence: TGCGCCAGCAGCGAGGGGACAGGGAATGAAAAACTGTTTTTT. The V gene is TRBV5-1, the J gene TRBJ1-4; 9 bases fit TRBD1. The CDR3 has 14 amino acids. V lost 4 bases and J lost 5; bases outside the gene matches: 3. CDR1 and CDR2 from the germline V gene are SGHRS and YFSETQ. The full variable domain, its missing parts supplied by reference TRBV5-1 and TRBJ1-4, is KAGVTQTPRYLIKTRGQQVTLSCSPISGHRSVSWYQQTPGQGLQFLFEYFSETQRNKGNFPGRFSGRQFSNSRSEMNVSTLELGDSALYLCASSEGTGNEKLFFGSGTQLSVL.

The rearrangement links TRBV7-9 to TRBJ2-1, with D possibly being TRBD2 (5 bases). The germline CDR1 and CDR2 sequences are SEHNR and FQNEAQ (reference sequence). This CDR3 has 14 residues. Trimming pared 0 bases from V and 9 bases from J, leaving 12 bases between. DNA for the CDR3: TGTGCCAGCAGCTTAGCGGGTCTAGCTGCTGAGCAGTTCTTC. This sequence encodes CASSLAGLAAEQFF. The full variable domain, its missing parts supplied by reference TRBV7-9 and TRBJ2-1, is DTGVSQNPRHKITKRGQNVTFRCDPISEHNRLYWYRQTLGQGPEFLTYFQNEAQLEKSRLLSDRFSAERPKGSFSTLEIQRTEQGDSAMYLCASSLAGLAAEQFFGPGTRLTVL.

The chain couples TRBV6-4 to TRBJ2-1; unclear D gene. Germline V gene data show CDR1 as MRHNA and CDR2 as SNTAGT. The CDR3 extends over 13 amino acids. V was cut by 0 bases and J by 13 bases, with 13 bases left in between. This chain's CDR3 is CASSDSQGLEQFF. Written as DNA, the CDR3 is TGTGCCAGCAGTGACTCGCAAGGGTTGGAACAGTTCTTC.

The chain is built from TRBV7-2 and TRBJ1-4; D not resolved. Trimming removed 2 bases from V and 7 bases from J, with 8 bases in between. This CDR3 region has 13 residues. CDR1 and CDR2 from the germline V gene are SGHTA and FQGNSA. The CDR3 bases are TGTGCCAGCAGCTTAAACACGGTTGAAAAACTGTTTTTT. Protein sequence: CASSLNTVEKLFF.

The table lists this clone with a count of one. The CDR3 spells CASSAGAGTATSLGNTEAFF. CDR3 DNA: TGTGCCAGCAGCGCCGGGGCCGGGACAGCAACCTCTCTAGGGAACACTGAAGCTTTCTTT. The genes are TRBV9 and TRBJ1-1, with 7 bases aligning to TRBD1. The V and J ends lost 3 bases and 1 base, in that order; junction bases with no gene match: 21. The germline V gene encodes CDR1 SGDLS and CDR2 YYNGEE. The CDR3 totals 20 residues.

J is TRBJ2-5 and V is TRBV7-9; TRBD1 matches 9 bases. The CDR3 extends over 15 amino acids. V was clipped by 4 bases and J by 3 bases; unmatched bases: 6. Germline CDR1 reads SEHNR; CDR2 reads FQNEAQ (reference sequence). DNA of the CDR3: TGTGCCAGCAGCTCATGGGACAGGGAGAAAGAGACCCAGTACTTC. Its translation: CASSSWDREKETQYF. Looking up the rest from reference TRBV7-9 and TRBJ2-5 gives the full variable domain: DTGVSQNPRHKITKRGQNVTFRCDPISEHNRLYWYRQTLGQGPEFLTYFQNEAQLEKSRLLSDRFSAERPKGSFSTLEIQRTEQGDSAMYLCASSSWDREKETQYFGPGTRLLVL.

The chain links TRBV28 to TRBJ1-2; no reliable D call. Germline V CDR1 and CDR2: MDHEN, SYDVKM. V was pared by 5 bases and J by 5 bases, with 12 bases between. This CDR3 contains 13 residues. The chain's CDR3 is CASSPPPRYGYTF. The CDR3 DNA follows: TGTGCCAGCAGTCCCCCTCCGCGGTATGGCTACACCTTC.

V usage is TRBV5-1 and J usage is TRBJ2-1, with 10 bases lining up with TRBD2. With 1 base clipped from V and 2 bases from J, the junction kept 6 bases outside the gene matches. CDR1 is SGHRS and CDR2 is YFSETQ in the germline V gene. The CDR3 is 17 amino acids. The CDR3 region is CASSLLASGSTYNEQFF. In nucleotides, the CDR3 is TGCGCCAGCAGCTTGCTCGCTAGCGGGAGTACCTACAATGAGCAGTTCTTC.